These 10 T cell receptor beta chains share one sample of origin, sequenced in a study of blood T cell repertoires in COVID-19. Method: immunoSEQ multiplex PCR; TCRdb's copy keeps in-frame clones and lacks some. The repertoire holds some 400,000 clones, with more than 65% as singletons. Sequences were obtained from peripheral blood. These receptors came from a human donor with acute or convalescent COVID-19. The donor label of this sample is uncertain.

The chain employs TRBV28 and TRBJ2-7, with D possibly being TRBD2 (5 bases). The CDR3 loop spans 16 amino acids. V was pared by 6 bases and J by 0 bases, with 18 bases between. Per the germline V gene, CDR1 is MDHEN and CDR2 is SYDVKM. Here the CDR3 DNA reads TGTGCCAGCAGCCCCGGAGGCATCGCGAGCTCCTACGAGCAGTACTTC. As protein: CASSPGGIASSYEQYF.

The CDR3 reads CSVEEGPNTEAFF. The DNA of the CDR3 is TGCAGCGTCGAGGAAGGCCCGAACACTGAAGCTTTCTTT. V is TRBV29-1 and J is TRBJ1-1, with D unclear. Trimming cost V 6 bases and J 1 base, with 12 bases left between them. CDR1 SQVTM and CDR2 ANQGSEA come from the germline V gene. The CDR3 contains 13 residues.

The rearrangement joins TRBV18 to TRBJ1-1; 9 bases are a match to TRBD1. The CDR3 is 16 residues long. Trimming removed 0 bases from V and 5 bases from J; junction bases left unmatched: 7. Germline CDR1 KGHSH, CDR2 LQKENI. This CDR3 reads CASSPPYDRGGTEAFF. The CDR3 DNA reads TGTGCCAGCTCACCACCGTATGACAGGGGGGGAACTGAAGCTTTCTTT.

The chain carries TRBV12-3 or TRBV12-4 and TRBJ1-4, with D unresolved. This CDR3 contains 12 residues. Trimming left V 4 bases short and J 4 bases short, with 4 bases between. Here the CDR3 DNA reads TGTGCCAGCAGTTCCCTTAATGAAAAACTGTTTTTT. Translating it yields CASSSLNEKLFF.

The chain links TRBV10-2 to TRBJ1-2, with D perhaps TRBD1 (5 bases). The CDR3 spans 18 residues. Trimming took 4 bases from V and 4 from J, leaving 25 bases between them. Germline V gives CDR1 WSHSY, CDR2 SAAADI. CDR3 residues: CASSVRGRVRYASYGYTF. The CDR3 nucleotides read TGCGCCAGCAGTGTAAGGGGCAGGGTGCGATACGCAAGCTATGGCTACACCTTC.

The chain recombines TRBV5-4 with TRBJ2-1, with D tentatively TRBD2 (5 bases). V lost 0 bases, J lost 8 bases, and 12 bases lay in between. The length of the CDR3 is 14 residues. Germline loops: CDR1 SGHNT, CDR2 YYREEE (reference sequence). Here the CDR3 reads CASSLGLNLDEQFF. DNA for the CDR3: TGTGCCAGCAGCTTGGGACTAAATTTAGATGAGCAGTTCTTC.

This sequence joins TRBV4-1 and TRBJ1-1; unclear D gene. In germline, CDR1 is MGHRA, CDR2 YSYEKL. Trimming took off 4 bases at V and 0 bases at J, with 6 bases between the two ends. The CDR3 totals 13 residues. The CDR3: CASSRTMNTEAFF. The CDR3 DNA sequence: TGCGCCAGCAGCCGAACTATGAACACTGAAGCTTTCTTT.

This chain connects TRBV29-1 to TRBJ1-1; 11 positions agree with TRBD1. The V segment lost 7 bases and the J segment 4 bases; nucleotides outside the gene matches: 11. The CDR3 covers 15 residues. Per the germline V gene, CDR1 is SQVTM and CDR2 is ANQGSEA. CDR3: CSAKARDRGSTEAFF. The CDR3 bases are TGCAGCGCCAAAGCTCGGGACAGGGGGAGCACTGAAGCTTTCTTT.

This clone was seen a handful of times. DNA of the CDR3: TGCAGCGTGGGGACTAGCGGGACGCGGGAGCAGTACTTC. This sequence encodes CSVGTSGTREQYF. The chain uses TRBV29-1 and TRBJ2-7, with 13 bases aligning to TRBD2. This CDR3 comprises 13 residues. Per the germline V gene, CDR1 is SQVTM and CDR2 is ANQGSEA. The V segment lost 6 bases and the J segment 7 bases; nucleotides outside the gene matches: 6.

This sequence joins TRBV7-8 and TRBJ1-3; 7 nucleotides line up with TRBD1. The CDR3 contains 17 residues. Trimming took 5 bases from V and 2 from J; bases not matched to a gene: 12. From germline, CDR1 is SGHVS and CDR2 FQNEAQ. CDR3 sequence reads: CASSQRQGIGPGNTIYF. The CDR3 bases are TGTGCCAGCAGCCAACGACAGGGTATAGGACCTGGAAACACCATATATTTT.